These 16 T cell receptor beta chains were all obtained from the same sample, sequenced in a study of shared clonotypes between healthy human individuals. It was CD45RO-negative cells, positively selected for CCR7, that made up naive CD8 cells, with terminally differentiated effector memory CD45RA+ cells excluded. Produced via immunoSEQ multiplex PCR; TCRdb's table is partial and in-frame only. The sample holds about 2.1 million clones, 93% seen once. Material: naive CD8+ T cells from PBMCs. The receptors shown here come from a man between 18 and 35 years old in good health. Some clones in this sample may be carry-over from other donors' samples.

This clone came up once. The chain combines TRBV7-8 with TRBJ1-2; no clear D. This CDR3 has 16 amino acids. The germline V and J ends were trimmed by 5 bases and 0 bases, with 16 bases remaining between them. CDR1 SGHVS and CDR2 FQNEAQ come from the germline V gene. CDR3 protein: CASSPAATLANYGYTF. The CDR3 DNA is TGTGCCAGCAGCCCCGCTGCCACTTTAGCTAACTATGGCTACACCTTC.

This clone was recorded only once. The chain recombines TRBV5-1 with TRBJ2-7, with 10 bases fitting TRBD2. The trim removed 0 bases at V and 7 bases at J, leaving 7 bases unmatched. There are 15 residues in the CDR3. Per the germline V gene, CDR1 is SGHRS and CDR2 is YFSETQ. CDR3 nucleotides: TGCGCCAGCAGCTTGGGGGCTAGCGGGAGTGGTGAGCAGTACTTC. Its protein is CASSLGASGSGEQYF.

Concerning this clone itself: Other nucleotide sequences in the sample specify the same CDR3. The CDR3 region has the DNA TGTGCCAGCAGTTTGGGGGTCGCAGATACGCAGTATTTT. It codes for CASSLGVADTQYF. J is TRBJ2-3 and V is TRBV28; either TRBD1 or TRBD2 may supply D (5 bases each). The V end lost 3 bases, the J end lost 4 bases, and 8 bases lay between the germline ends. Per germline, CDR1 MDHEN and CDR2 SYDVKM. CDR3 length: 13 residues.

This clone appeared a single time. The chain carries TRBV4-2 and TRBJ2-5; the D gene could be TRBD1 or TRBD2 (6 bases each). The end of the DNA fits TRBJ2-7 better, so the J call may be wrong. The germline gives CDR1 LGHNA, CDR2 YNFKEQ. The CDR3 spans 17 residues. The CDR3 bases are TGTGCCAGCAGCCAAGTCTTAAGGGGGGCGGCACTGGTCGAGCAGTACTTC. Amino acids: CASSQVLRGAALVEQYF.

The genes are TRBV28 and TRBJ1-1, with D possibly TRBD1 on 6 matching bases. V lost 3 bases and J lost 3, with 17 bases in between. This CDR3 is 16 amino acids long. Germline lookup yields CDR1 MDHEN and CDR2 SYDVKM. This chain's CDR3 is CASSFSAGRGDTEAFF. In nucleotides, the CDR3 is TGTGCCAGCAGTTTTTCCGCCGGGAGGGGGGACACTGAAGCTTTCTTT.

The chain recombines TRBV5-8 with TRBJ2-7, with D possibly matching TRBD1 (6 bases). V lost 3 bases to trimming and J lost 3 bases, with 13 bases between them. The CDR3 is 14 residues long. The germline V gene encodes CDR1 SGHTS and CDR2 YDEGEE. The CDR3 loop reads CASSSDRRIYEQYF. For the CDR3, the DNA is TGTGCCAGCAGCTCGGACAGACGGATCTACGAGCAGTACTTC.

The CDR3 protein is CATSRDRDRGHGYTF. The CDR3 coding sequence is TGTGCCACCAGCAGAGATCGGGACAGGGGGCATGGCTACACCTTC. The chain joins TRBV15 to TRBJ1-2; 12 bases line up with TRBD1. This CDR3 is 15 amino acids long. Germline CDR1 is LNHNV and CDR2 is YYDKDF (reference sequence). The ends lost 0 bases at V and 6 bases at J; junction bases unmatched: 2.

This chain connects TRBV11-2 to TRBJ2-7; 9 bases are a match to TRBD2. CDR1 and CDR2 from the germline V gene are SGHAT and FQNNGV. This CDR3 is built from 14 residues. Unmatched junction bases numbered 11, after V lost 10 bases and J lost 4 bases. In DNA, the CDR3 is TGTGCCACTGCGGGGGGGAGGGCGAGTTACGAGCAGTACTTC. Translation gives CATAGGRASYEQYF. The entire variable domain, with the rest obtained from reference TRBV11-2 and TRBJ2-7, is as follows: EAGVAQSPRYKIIEKRQSVAFWCNPISGHATLYWYQQILGQGPKLLIQFQNNGVVDDSQLPKDRFSAERLKGVDSTLKIQPAKLEDSAVYLCATAGGRASYEQYFGPGTRLTVT.

V is TRBV16 and J is TRBJ1-1; D is ambiguous. CDR1 is KGHSY and CDR2 is FQNENV in the germline V gene. This CDR3 contains 18 residues. Trimming pared 1 base from V and 3 bases from J, leaving 21 bases between. Here the CDR3 DNA reads TGTGCCAGCAGCCAATTCGATGTTTCGTTCCGGGAGGACACTGAAGCTTTCTTT. Its protein is CASSQFDVSFREDTEAFF. The entire variable domain, with the rest obtained from reference TRBV16 and TRBJ1-1, is as follows: GEEVAQTPKHLVRGEGQKAKLYCAPIKGHSYVFWYQQVLKNEFKFLISFQNENVFDETGMPKERFSAKCLPNSPCSLEIQATKLEDSAVYFCASSQFDVSFREDTEAFFGQGTRLTVV.

This sequence joins TRBV7-8 and TRBJ1-5, with 8 bases matching TRBD1. Germline CDR1 SGHVS, CDR2 FQNEAQ. The V and J ends lost 4 bases and 0 bases, in that order; junction bases with no gene match: 8. The CDR3 consists of 17 residues. The DNA of the CDR3 is TGTGCCAGCAGCTCCAGACCCGACAGGGGTAGCAATCAGCCCCAGCATTTT. It codes for CASSSRPDRGSNQPQHF. Using reference TRBV7-8 and TRBJ1-5 for the parts outside the CDR3, the full variable domain is GAGVSQSPRYKVAKRGQDVALRCDPISGHVSLFWYQQALGQGPEFLTYFQNEAQLDKSGLPSDRFFAERPEGSVSTLKIQRTQQEDSAVYLCASSSRPDRGSNQPQHFGDGTRLSIL.

The V call is TRBV9, the J call TRBJ2-6; D is possibly TRBD2 (5 bases). CDR3 length equals 14 residues. V was trimmed by 6 bases and J by 2 bases, leaving 9 bases between them. Germline values: CDR1 SGDLS, CDR2 YYNGEE. The CDR3 bases are TGTGCCAGCAACTTGGGAGCTGGGGCCAACGTCCTGACTTTC. This encodes CASNLGAGANVLTF.

Notes on this clone: The sample has other DNA sequences that encode this CDR3 too. This chain links TRBV7-3 with TRBJ2-1; D possibly corresponds to TRBD2 (6 bases). The CDR3 runs to 11 residues. Between the trimmed V and J ends, which lost 2 bases and 10 bases, there was a span of 6 bases. Germline V CDR1 and CDR2: SGHTA, FQGTGA. CDR3 protein: CASSLGGEQFF. CDR3 nucleotide sequence: TGTGCCAGCAGCTTAGGAGGGGAGCAGTTCTTC.

This clone was seen only once. This sequence joins TRBV6-5 and TRBJ1-4; 8 nucleotides agree with TRBD1. The CDR3 loop spans 15 amino acids. Germline CDR1 reads MNHEY; CDR2 reads SVGAGI. V dropped 2 bases and J dropped 4; count of bases not matched to a gene: 3. For the CDR3, the DNA is TGTGCCAGCAGTTACACAGGGGGAGGTAATGAAAAACTGTTTTTT. Its protein is CASSYTGGGNEKLFF.

As for this clone: The same CDR3 arises from other DNA sequences in this sample as well. The J gene is TRBJ2-1, the V gene TRBV27, with no clear D. Trimming removed 3 bases at V and 0 bases at J, with 6 bases between. Germline V gene data show CDR1 as MNHEY and CDR2 as SMNVEV (reference sequence). The CDR3 sequence is 14 residues long. Written as DNA, the CDR3 is TGTGCCAGCAGTTTTGGCTCCTCCTACAATGAGCAGTTCTTC. This codes for CASSFGSSYNEQFF.

This chain uses TRBV18 with TRBJ2-1; D may correspond to TRBD1 or TRBD2 (6 bases each). The CDR3 spans 12 residues. The ends were cut back, 6 bases at V and 9 bases at J, with 12 bases in the middle. CDR1 KGHSH and CDR2 LQKENI come from the germline V gene. CDR3 in amino acids: CASSAGDFEQFF. CDR3 DNA: TGTGCCAGCTCGGCAGGGGACTTTGAGCAGTTCTTC.

The chain links TRBV6-5 to TRBJ2-1, with D perhaps TRBD1 (6 bases). Germline assignment: CDR1 MNHEY and CDR2 SVGAGI. This CDR3 region has 16 residues. Trimming cost V 4 bases and J 2 bases, with 15 bases left between them. The chain's CDR3 is CASSSDSRLPYNEQFF. CDR3 sequence (DNA): TGTGCCAGCAGTTCGGACAGCCGTTTGCCCTACAATGAGCAGTTCTTC.